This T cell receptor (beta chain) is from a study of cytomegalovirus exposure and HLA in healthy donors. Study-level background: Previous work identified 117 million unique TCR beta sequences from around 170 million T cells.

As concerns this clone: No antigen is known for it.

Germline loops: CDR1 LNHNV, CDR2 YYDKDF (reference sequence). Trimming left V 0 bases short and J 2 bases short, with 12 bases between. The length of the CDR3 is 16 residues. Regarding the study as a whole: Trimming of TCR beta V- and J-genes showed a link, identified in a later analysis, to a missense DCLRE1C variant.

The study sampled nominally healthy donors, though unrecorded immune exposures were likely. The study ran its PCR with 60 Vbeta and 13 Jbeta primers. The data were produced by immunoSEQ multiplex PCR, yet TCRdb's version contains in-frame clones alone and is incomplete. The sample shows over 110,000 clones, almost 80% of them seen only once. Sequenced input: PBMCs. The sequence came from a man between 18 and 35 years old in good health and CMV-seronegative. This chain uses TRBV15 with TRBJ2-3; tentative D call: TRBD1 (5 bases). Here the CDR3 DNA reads TGTGCCACCAGCAGAGATCTCAGGGCGATCACAGATACGCAGTATTTT. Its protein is CATSRDLRAITDTQYF.